This is a list of T cell receptor beta chains from one sample in a study of T cell repertoires in cytomegalovirus infection. MiXCR, applied by TCRdb to the reads, yields one record per CDR3 protein. The data show about 230,000 distinct CDR3 sequences, with approximately 24% seen just once and around a sixth held by the top ten. The sample consisted of CD8+ T cells from PBMCs. The receptors shown here come from a human donor in good health (CMV status not recorded). Some clones in this sample may be carry-over from other donors' samples. Each CDR3 is given with its conserved first and last residue. D genes are given only for firm matches. The size field is filled for only some rows; it gives once, few, many or a size class.

d_gene: NA; j_gene: TRBJ2-1; v_gene: TRBV27; abundance: NA; CDR3aa: CTSSPPGSGNEQFF; CDR3nt: TGTACCAGCAGTCCTCCGGGCTCTGGGAATGAGCAGTTCTTC
d_gene: TRBD2; j_gene: TRBJ2-1; v_gene: TRBV7-2; abundance: many; CDR3aa: CASSLESGGVLSSYNEQFF; CDR3nt: TGTGCCAGCAGCTTAGAGAGCGGGGGGGTCCTGAGCTCCTACAATGAGCAGTTCTTC
d_gene: NA; j_gene: TRBJ2-1; v_gene: TRBV7-8; abundance: many; CDR3aa: CASSLVPEPVQYGDEQFF; CDR3nt: TGTGCCAGCAGCTTAGTACCGGAGCCGGTGCAGTATGGAGATGAGCAGTTCTTC
d_gene: NA; j_gene: TRBJ1-1; v_gene: TRBV6-5; abundance: NA; CDR3aa: CASSYPTGTEAFF; CDR3nt: TGTGCCAGCAGTTACCCGACGGGGACTGAAGCTTTCTTT
d_gene: NA; j_gene: TRBJ1-1; v_gene: TRBV4-1; abundance: NA; CDR3aa: CASSQGGLTEAFF; CDR3nt: TGCGCCAGCAGCCAAGGGGGCCTTACCGAAGCTTTCTTT
d_gene: NA; j_gene: TRBJ1-2; v_gene: TRBV7-9; abundance: few; CDR3aa: CASSPLGTGYGYTF; CDR3nt: TGTGCCAGCAGCCCCTTGGGAACCGGGTATGGCTACACCTTC
d_gene: NA; j_gene: TRBJ1-2; v_gene: TRBV6-2/TRBV6-3; abundance: NA; CDR3aa: CASSYDDSYGYTF; CDR3nt: TGTGCCAGCAGTTACGATGACAGCTATGGCTACACCTTC
d_gene: TRBD2; j_gene: TRBJ2-3; v_gene: TRBV2; abundance: NA; CDR3aa: CASPLAGGQADTDTQYF; CDR3nt: TGTGCCAGCCCACTAGCGGGGGGGCAAGCCGACACAGATACGCAGTATTTT
d_gene: NA; j_gene: TRBJ2-2; v_gene: TRBV29-1; abundance: NA; CDR3aa: CSVESVNTGELFF; CDR3nt: TGCAGCGTCGAGAGTGTTAACACCGGGGAGCTGTTTTTT
d_gene: NA; j_gene: TRBJ2-3; v_gene: TRBV2; abundance: many; CDR3aa: CASTGGGPHTDTQYF; CDR3nt: TGTGCCAGCACTGGGGGGGGGCCACACACAGATACGCAGTATTTT
d_gene: NA; j_gene: TRBJ1-5; v_gene: TRBV7-8; abundance: NA; CDR3aa: CASSAAGGTSNQPQHF; CDR3nt: TGTGCCAGCAGCGCAGCCGGGGGGACAAGCAATCAGCCCCAGCATTTT
d_gene: NA; j_gene: TRBJ1-1; v_gene: TRBV19; abundance: many; CDR3aa: CASGFFGSGSKTEAFF; CDR3nt: TGTGCCAGTGGCTTTTTCGGTTCAGGGTCGAAGACTGAAGCTTTCTTT
d_gene: NA; j_gene: TRBJ1-5; v_gene: TRBV28; abundance: NA; CDR3aa: CATSPGYGNQPQHF; CDR3nt: TGTGCCACCAGCCCAGGGTATGGCAATCAGCCCCAGCATTTT
d_gene: NA; j_gene: TRBJ2-1; v_gene: TRBV29-1; abundance: few; CDR3aa: CSVDPGPMRDEQFF; CDR3nt: TGCAGCGTTGACCCGGGACCCATGAGGGATGAGCAGTTCTTC
d_gene: NA; j_gene: TRBJ1-3; v_gene: TRBV10-3; abundance: NA; CDR3aa: CAIEDSGNTIYF; CDR3nt: TGTGCCATCGAAGACTCTGGAAACACCATATATTTT
d_gene: NA; j_gene: TRBJ2-1; v_gene: TRBV27; abundance: NA; CDR3aa: CASSLYPPGNEQFF; CDR3nt: TGTGCCAGCAGTTTATACCCGCCGGGGAATGAGCAGTTCTTC
d_gene: NA; j_gene: TRBJ2-5; v_gene: TRBV6-5; abundance: few; CDR3aa: CASSQTLTVGETQYF; CDR3nt: TGTGCCAGCAGTCAGACCCTGACAGTTGGAGAGACCCAGTACTTC
d_gene: TRBD1; j_gene: TRBJ1-1; v_gene: TRBV28; abundance: NA; CDR3aa: CASSRIGDREQDTEAFF; CDR3nt: TGTGCCAGCAGTCGGATTGGAGACAGGGAACAAGACACTGAAGCTTTCTTT
d_gene: TRBD1; j_gene: TRBJ1-1; v_gene: TRBV20-1; abundance: few; CDR3aa: CSATYPTGTGETEAFF; CDR3nt: TGCAGTGCTACCTATCCCACCGGGACAGGGGAAACTGAAGCTTTCTTT